The T cell receptor beta chain under discussion was sequenced for a study of T cells in Graves' hyperthyroidism and ophthalmopathy. Uncontrolled infection, other autoimmune disease, pregnancy or lactation led to exclusion. A roughly 10 ml volume of fresh peripheral blood provided the PBMCs. RNA transcripts provided the source from which TCR beta CDR3 regions were amplified. TCR CDR3 underwent first-round RT-PCR with the HTBI primer set. One entry per CDR3 protein results from TCRdb running MiXCR on the multiplex PCR reads. Found here are under 500,000 distinct CDR3 sequences, about an eighth of them singletons; the top ten hold approximately 29%. This clonotype was seen many times. Its target is not known. Germline CDR1 and CDR2: MNHEY and SVGEGT. This CDR3 has 15 residues. V lost 0 bases and J lost 5, with 10 bases in between. Study-level findings and limits: In blood, most of the thyroid clonotypes expanded above 0.001 were also present. The model forecast ophthalmopathy, anticipating it by a median approximately 7 months before onset.

The sequencing input was blood. The genes are TRBV6-2 or TRBV6-3 and TRBJ2-2; tentatively, D is TRBD1 (6 bases). The clonotype was recovered from a man between 45 and 60 years old with Graves' ophthalmopathy. The CDR3 sequence: CASSYSTGLTGELFF. CDR3 nucleotide sequence: TGTGCCAGCAGTTACTCGACAGGCCTTACCGGGGAGCTGTTTTTT.